This record looks at one T cell receptor (beta chain) sequence and its context. Its antigen specificity is not known. No base quality values were provided; no much bigger clone lies one nucleotide off. None of the patients whose archived tumor blocks were used had received neoadjuvant therapy prior to resection. In the preserved-tissue arm, the study used around 33 surgical resection samples taken from more than 20 pancreatic ductal adenocarcinoma patients who had not previously been treated. For the resection arm, ten 5-micron curls of FFPE tumor adjacent to the multiplex immunohistochemistry slide were used for DNA extraction. This sample stems from a study of CXCR4 blockade with PD-1 therapy in pancreatic cancer (dated by TCRdb to about 2019). A note on the overall study: The study analyzed resected pancreatic ductal adenocarcinoma using multiplex immunohistochemistry and TCRbeta immunosequencing, along with ex vivo slice culture to test PD-1 and CXCR4 blockade. Two geographically distinct regions were TCR-sequenced from each of about six tumors to assess intratumoral heterogeneity.

The immunoSEQ Assay at Adaptive Biotechnologies was used to immunosequence TCRbeta CDR3 regions from the extracted DNA. On the study's bioinformatics: To measure the absolute abundance of each unique TCRbeta CDR3, the sequences were collapsed and filtered. Clonality, calculated using only productive in-frame rearrangements, was defined as 1 minus Pielou's evenness. Regional overlap was evaluated by tracking the top 100 nucleotide rearrangements across paired samples, and paired versus unrelated samples were compared using the Morisita index. Convergence of nucleotide rearrangements onto identical amino acid sequences was assessed with the immunoSEQ Rearrangement Details tool. Held by TCRdb, this immuneACCESS table contains in-frame sequences only and omits some clones. Under half of the omission traces to an unresolved V gene where checked; the cause of the rest is unknown. V, J and clone size are those of that table, while D and trimming were read from the DNA. The sample data list about 6,000 clones, and roughly 35% of these were observed just once. The ten largest clones add up to less than 15% of the sample.

Beyond this particular receptor, the publication reports: Only TCRbeta chains were sequenced, so true antigen-specificity overlap of convergent dominant clones remained unconfirmed pending paired alpha-beta single-cell sequencing. Tumors had clonal expansion, with a mean productive clonality of around 0.14 compared with 0.045 to 0.05 in healthy blood, yet clonality showed no correlation with survival. A strong correlation was found between the frequency of an amino acid clone and the number of distinct nucleotide rearrangements encoding that clone, which suggests convergent selection driven by common tumor antigens.

Sequenced material: tumor tissue. The clonotype originates from a human donor with pancreatic ductal adenocarcinoma.

The CDR3 here reads CATSTSWGTGELFF. The nucleotide sequence reads as follows: TGTGCCACCAGCACATCGTGGGGAACCGGGGAGCTGTTTTTT. The V gene is TRBV15 and the J gene is TRBJ2-2, with no confidently assigned D gene. A distance of 11 bases separates the germline ends of V and J, which lose 4 bases and 5 bases respectively. The germline V gene (reference sequence) provides CDR1 LNHNV and CDR2 YYDKDF. There are 14 amino acids in the CDR3, from cysteine to phenylalanine inclusive. This entry keeps only the CDR3 DNA: 42 bases, framed from base 1.